The 8 T cell receptor beta chains given below trace back to one sample, sequenced in a study of blood T cells in healthy people across ages (dated by TCRdb to 2014 to 2015). The library was produced with 5' RACE. For sequencing, an Illumina HiSeq 2500 was employed. A second PCR of about 6 to 11 cycles was performed with a sample-barcoded 5' primer and a J-beta primer mix. TCRdb reran the public reads through fastp at Q25 and MiXCR, keeping productive beta chains. Entries that share a CDR3 protein sequence are merged under the most common genes and DNA. Across this sample there are about 580,000 distinct CDR3 sequences, with around half seen only once. The top ten clonotypes cover 20% to 25% of the sample. Input material: blood. The source of these receptors is an elderly man in good health.

This clonotype was counted a few times. This sequence joins TRBV7-9 and TRBJ2-1; the match to TRBD2 covers 10 bases. Germline V gives CDR1 SEHNR, CDR2 FQNEAQ (reference sequence). CDR3 length equals 15 residues. Trimming took 5 bases from V and 4 from J; bases not matched to a gene: 5. The CDR3 here is CASSHLAGEYNEQFF. For the CDR3, the DNA is TGTGCCAGCAGCCATCTAGCGGGGGAATACAATGAGCAGTTCTTC. Using reference TRBV7-9 and TRBJ2-1 for the parts outside the CDR3, the full variable domain is DTGVSQNPRHKITKRGQNVTFRCDPISEHNRLYWYRQTLGQGPEFLTYFQNEAQLEKSRLLSDRFSAERPKGSFSTLEIQRTEQGDSAMYLCASSHLAGEYNEQFFGPGTRLTVL.

Only a few counts were recorded for this clonotype. This chain joins TRBV5-1 and TRBJ2-1; 7 bases align to TRBD2. CDR1 and CDR2 from the germline V gene are SGHRS and YFSETQ. This CDR3 is 15 amino acids long. The ends lost 0 bases at V and 3 bases at J; junction bases unmatched: 3. CDR3 in amino acids: CASSLASGNYNEQFF. The CDR3 DNA follows: TGCGCCAGCAGCTTGGCCAGCGGGAACTACAATGAGCAGTTCTTC.

This chain connects TRBV29-1 to TRBJ1-4; D ambiguous. The CDR3 sequence is 14 residues long. V was shortened by 4 bases and J by 1 base, with 10 bases between the two germline ends. Per the germline V gene, CDR1 is SQVTM and CDR2 is ANQGSEA. CDR3 in amino acids: CSVVRMGTNEKLFF. CDR3 sequence (DNA): TGCAGCGTTGTACGTATGGGAACTAATGAAAAACTGTTTTTT. Full variable domain (rest looked up from reference TRBV29-1 and TRBJ1-4): SAVISQKPSRDICQRGTSLTIQCQVDSQVTMMFWYRQQPGQSLTLIATANQGSEATYESGFVIDKFPISRPNLTFSTLTVSNMSPEDSSIYLCSVVRMGTNEKLFFGSGTQLSVL.

For this clonotype: Germline is not matched at one junction end, which may reflect a read error. V is TRBV20-1 and J is TRBJ2-1, with a tentative D call TRBD1 (6 bases). The CDR3 runs 16 residues. Looked up from germline, CDR1 is DFQATT and CDR2 is SNEGSKA (reference sequence). CDR3 DNA sequence: TGCTGTGCTAGAGTAGGTAGGGACAAGAACTACAATGAGCAGTTCTTC. The encoded protein is CCARVGRDKNYNEQFF.

The chain recombines TRBV18 with TRBJ2-7; 7 positions agree with TRBD1. There are 14 residues in the CDR3. Germline CDR1 reads KGHSH; CDR2 reads LQKENI. The ends lost 6 bases at V and 2 bases at J; junction bases unmatched: 7. Written as DNA, the CDR3 is TGTGCCAGCTCGCCAGACAGGGCCACCTACGAGCAGTACTTC. Its translation is CASSPDRATYEQYF. Complete variable domain (other parts from reference TRBV18 and TRBJ2-7): NAGVMQNPRHLVRRRGQEARLRCSPMKGHSHVYWYRQLPEEGLKFMVYLQKENIIDESGMPKERFSAEFPKEGPSILRIQQVVRGDSAAYFCASSPDRATYEQYFGPGTRLTVT.

The rearrangement joins TRBV18 to TRBJ2-3; D is perhaps TRBD1 (6 bases). The CDR3 covers 14 residues. Germline CDR1 reads KGHSH; CDR2 reads LQKENI. Trimming took 6 bases from V and 4 from J, leaving 14 bases between them. This CDR3 is CASSPVGAADTQYF. CDR3 bases: TGTGCCAGCTCCCCGGTGGGGGCGGCAGATACGCAGTATTTT.

This clonotype was seen a few times. The chain carries TRBV3-1 and TRBJ2-1; 12 bases are shared with TRBD1. The CDR3 has 15 amino acids. Germline CDR1 is LGHDT and CDR2 is YNNKEL (reference sequence). J lost 8 bases, V lost 4 bases, and 6 bases had no gene match. This CDR3 is CASSPQGQGAYEQFF. The CDR3 DNA sequence: TGTGCCAGCAGCCCTCAGGGACAGGGGGCCTATGAGCAGTTCTTC.

This clonotype was detected many times. The chain carries TRBV6-6 and TRBJ2-1; 11 bases fit TRBD2. Trimming cost V 0 bases and J 7 bases; bases outside gene matches: 8. The germline CDR1 and CDR2 sequences are MNHNY and SVGAGI (reference sequence). The CDR3 contains 17 residues. CDR3: CASSYSNWASGRNEQFF. The CDR3 DNA is TGTGCCAGCAGTTACTCGAATTGGGCTAGCGGGAGGAATGAGCAGTTCTTC.